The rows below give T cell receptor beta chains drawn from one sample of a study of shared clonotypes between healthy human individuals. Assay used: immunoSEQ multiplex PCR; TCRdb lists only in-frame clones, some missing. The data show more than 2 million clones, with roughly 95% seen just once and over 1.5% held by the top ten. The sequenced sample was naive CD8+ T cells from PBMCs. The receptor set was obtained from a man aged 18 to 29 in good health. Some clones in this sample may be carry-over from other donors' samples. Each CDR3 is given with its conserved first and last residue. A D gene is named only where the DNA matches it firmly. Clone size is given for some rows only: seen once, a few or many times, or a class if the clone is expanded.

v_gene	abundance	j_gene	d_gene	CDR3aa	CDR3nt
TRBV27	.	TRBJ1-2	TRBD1	CASRFGTASLYGYTF	TGTGCCAGCAGGTTCGGGACAGCCAGCCTCTATGGCTACACCTTC
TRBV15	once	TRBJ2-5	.	CATSRDRGETQYF	TGTGCCACCAGCAGAGATAGAGGCGAGACCCAGTACTTC
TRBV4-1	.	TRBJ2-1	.	CASSQPISSYNEQFF	TGCGCCAGCAGCCAACCAATTAGCTCCTACAATGAGCAGTTCTTC
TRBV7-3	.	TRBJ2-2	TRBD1	CASSSEDRVHTGELFF	TGTGCCAGCAGCTCCGAGGACAGGGTGCACACCGGGGAGCTGTTTTTT
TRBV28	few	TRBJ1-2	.	CASSIGPPTTTF	TGTGCCAGCAGTATCGGGCCCCCCACAACTACCTTC
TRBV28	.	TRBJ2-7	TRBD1	CASSLTDRGYEQYF	TGTGCCAGCAGTTTGACGGACAGGGGATACGAGCAGTACTTC
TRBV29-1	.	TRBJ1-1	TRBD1	CSVEFGTGGLGAFF	TGCAGCGTTGAATTCGGGACAGGGGGATTGGGAGCTTTCTTT
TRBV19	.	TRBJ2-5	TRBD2	CASSIGASGSRETQYF	TGTGCCAGTAGTATAGGGGCTAGCGGGAGCAGAGAGACCCAGTACTTC
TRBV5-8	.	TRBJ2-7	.	CASSPRGGTYEQYF	TGTGCCAGCAGCCCCCGCGGGGGCACCTACGAGCAGTACTTC
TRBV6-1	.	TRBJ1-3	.	CASSRQTSSGNTIYF	TGTGCCAGCAGCCGACAAACGAGCTCTGGAAACACCATATATTTT
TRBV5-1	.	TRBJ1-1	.	CASSFSLINTEAFF	TGCGCCAGCAGCTTTAGTCTGATCAACACTGAAGCTTTCTTT
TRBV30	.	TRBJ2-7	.	CAWSVLSGYEQYF	TGTGCCTGGAGTGTACTAAGCGGTTACGAGCAGTACTTC
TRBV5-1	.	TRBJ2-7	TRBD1	CASRVDRGSSYEQYF	TGCGCCAGCAGGGTGGACAGGGGCAGCTCCTACGAGCAGTACTTC
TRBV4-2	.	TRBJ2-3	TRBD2	CASSQDWREGLTDTQYF	TGTGCCAGCAGCCAAGATTGGCGGGAGGGTCTCACAGATACGCAGTATTTT
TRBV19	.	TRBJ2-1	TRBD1	CATRDRGRKDEQFF	TGTGCCACCAGGGACAGGGGGCGCAAAGATGAGCAGTTCTTC
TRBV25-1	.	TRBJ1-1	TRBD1	CASSEWDSTEAFF	TGTGCCAGCAGTGAATGGGACAGCACTGAAGCTTTCTTT
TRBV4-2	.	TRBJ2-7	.	CASSQAQFWTYEQYF	TGTGCCAGCAGCCAAGCCCAATTTTGGACCTACGAGCAGTACTTC
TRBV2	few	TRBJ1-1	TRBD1	CARDRGPDEAFF	TGTGCCAGAGACAGGGGGCCGGATGAAGCTTTCTTT
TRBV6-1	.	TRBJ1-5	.	CATTLTALSNQPQHF	TGTGCCACAACCCTCACAGCGTTGAGCAATCAGCCCCAGCATTTT
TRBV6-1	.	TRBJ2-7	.	CASSDAGPREQYF	TGTGCCAGCAGTGATGCGGGACCCCGCGAGCAGTACTTC
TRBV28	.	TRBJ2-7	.	CASSSGQDYYEQYF	TGTGCCAGCAGTTCCGGACAGGACTACTACGAGCAGTACTTC
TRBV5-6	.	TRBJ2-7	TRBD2	CASSPGLAVTYEQYF	TGTGCCAGCAGCCCGGGACTAGCGGTAACCTACGAGCAGTACTTC
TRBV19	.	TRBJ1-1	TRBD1	CASSYIPGTDTEAFF	TGTGCCAGTAGCTATATCCCCGGGACAGACACTGAAGCTTTCTTT
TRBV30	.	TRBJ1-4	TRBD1	CAWNGQGGSVTNEKLFF	TGTGCCTGGAACGGGCAGGGGGGCTCAGTAACTAATGAAAAACTGTTTTTT
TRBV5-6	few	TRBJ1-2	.	CASSFAGGYTF	TGTGCCAGCAGCTTCGCTGGGGGCTACACCTTC
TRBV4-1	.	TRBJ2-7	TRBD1	CASSQETGSEIYEQYF	TGCGCCAGCAGCCAGGAGACAGGGTCAGAAATCTACGAGCAGTACTTC